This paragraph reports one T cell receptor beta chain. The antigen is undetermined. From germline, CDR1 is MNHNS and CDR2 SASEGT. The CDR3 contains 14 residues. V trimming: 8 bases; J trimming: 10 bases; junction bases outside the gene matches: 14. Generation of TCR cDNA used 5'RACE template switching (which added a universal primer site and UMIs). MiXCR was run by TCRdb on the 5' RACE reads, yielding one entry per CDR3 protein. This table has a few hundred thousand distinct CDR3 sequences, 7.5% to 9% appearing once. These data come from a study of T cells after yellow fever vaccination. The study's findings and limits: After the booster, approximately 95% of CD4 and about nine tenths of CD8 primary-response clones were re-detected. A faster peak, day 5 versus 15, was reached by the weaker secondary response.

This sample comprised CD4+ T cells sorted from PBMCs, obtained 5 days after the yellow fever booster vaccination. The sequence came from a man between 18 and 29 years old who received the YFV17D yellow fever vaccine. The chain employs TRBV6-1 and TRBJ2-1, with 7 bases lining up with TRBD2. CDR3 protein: CASHKTSITTEQFF. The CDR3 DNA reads TGTGCCAGCCATAAGACTAGCATCACCACAGAGCAGTTCTTC.